This T cell receptor beta chain emerged from a study of blood T cell repertoires in COVID-19. Study summary: Researchers got acute and convalescent COVID-19 samples from the United States, Italy and Spain.

The method was immunoSEQ multiplex PCR; TCRdb's version includes in-frame clones alone and lacks a portion of them. Of some 150,000 clones detected, about 79% appear once; the ten largest clones hold around 2.9%. There are 17 residues in the CDR3. The V gene's germline CDR1 is PRHDT and CDR2 FYEKMQ (reference sequence). Trimming shortened V by 4 bases and J by 4 bases, and 22 bases separated the two germline ends. Individuals aged roughly 18 to 95 years were recruited from around 22 US areas. Cohort assignment relied on participant-reported clinical history. Recovery meant two consecutive negative NP/OP PCR tests, professional clearance, or resolved symptoms.

The chain is built from TRBV13 and TRBJ1-2, with a tentative D call TRBD1 (5 bases). Sequences were obtained from PBMCs or T cells enriched from blood (not recorded which). This TCR came from a woman aged 45-65 years who had recovered from COVID-19. The CDR3 sequence: CASSSAHAGQSVYGYTF. CDR3 in DNA: TGTGCCAGCAGCTCCGCCCACGCAGGGCAATCAGTCTATGGCTACACCTTC. Based on the CDR3 plus reference TRBV13 and TRBJ1-2, the full variable domain is AAGVIQSPRHLIKEKRETATLKCYPIPRHDTVYWYQQGPGQDPQFLISFYEKMQSDKGSIPDRFSAQQFSDYHSELNMSSLELGDSALYFCASSSAHAGQSVYGYTFGSGTRLTVV.